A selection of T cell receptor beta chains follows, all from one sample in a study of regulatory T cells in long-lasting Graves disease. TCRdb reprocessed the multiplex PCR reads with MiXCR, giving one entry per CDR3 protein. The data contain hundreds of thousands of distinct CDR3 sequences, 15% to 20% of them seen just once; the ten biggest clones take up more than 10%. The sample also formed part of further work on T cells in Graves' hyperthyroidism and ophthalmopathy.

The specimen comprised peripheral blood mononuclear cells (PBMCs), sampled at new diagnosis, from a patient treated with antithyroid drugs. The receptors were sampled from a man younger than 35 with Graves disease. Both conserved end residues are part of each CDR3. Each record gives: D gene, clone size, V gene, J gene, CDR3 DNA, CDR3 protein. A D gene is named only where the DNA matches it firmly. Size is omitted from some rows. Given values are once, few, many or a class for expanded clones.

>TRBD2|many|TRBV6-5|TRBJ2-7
TGTGCCAGCAGTTACACTAGCGTCAGCTCCTACGAGCAGTACTTC
CASSYTSVSSYEQYF
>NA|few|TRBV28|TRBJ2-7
TGTGCCAGCAGTTCCCGGAGAGCGGATCCCAGATCCTACGAGCAGTACTTC
CASSSRRADPRSYEQYF
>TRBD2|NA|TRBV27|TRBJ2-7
TGTGCCAGCAGTTTAGGACTAGCGGATGTCGCCGAGCAGTACTTC
CASSLGLADVAEQYF
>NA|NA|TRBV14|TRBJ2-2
TGTGCCAGCAGCCGGGAGTACTCTTCAGCCGGGGAGCTGTTTTTT
CASSREYSSAGELFF
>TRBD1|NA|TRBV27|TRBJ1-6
TGTGCCAGCAGGTCCGGGACAGGTGCCTCACCCCTCCACTTT
CASRSGTGASPLHF
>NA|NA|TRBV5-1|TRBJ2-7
TGCGCCAGCAGAATGCCCAGCGGTCTGGGGGAGCAGTACTTC
CASRMPSGLGEQYF
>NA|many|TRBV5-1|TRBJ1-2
TGCGCCAGCAGCCCGGACACCAACTATGGCTACACCTTC
CASSPDTNYGYTF
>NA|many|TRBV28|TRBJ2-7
TGTGCCAGCAGTCTGGGGGGACCCAGCTCCTACGAGCAGTACTTC
CASSLGGPSSYEQYF
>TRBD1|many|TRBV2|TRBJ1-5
TGTGCCAGTGGGGGACAGGGGGCCAACCAGCCCCAGCATTTT
CASGGQGANQPQHF
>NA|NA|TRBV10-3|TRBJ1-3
TGTGCCATCAGTGAGTCACTCGAGGGATCTGGAAACACCATATATTTT
CAISESLEGSGNTIYF
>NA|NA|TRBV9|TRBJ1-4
TGTGCCAGCAGCCCAGCTTTGGGACTACTCAATGAAAAACTGTTTTTT
CASSPALGLLNEKLFF
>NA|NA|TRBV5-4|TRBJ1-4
TGTGCCAGCAGCTCCAGAGAATCGACTAATGAAAAACTGTTTTTT
CASSSRESTNEKLFF
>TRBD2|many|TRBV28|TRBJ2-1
TGTGCCAGCGGACTAGCGGGAGTCCTTTCGGGTGATGAGCAGTTCTTC
CASGLAGVLSGDEQFF
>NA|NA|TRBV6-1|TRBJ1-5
TGTGCCAGCAGTGAAATTGGCCTCAATCAGCCCCAGCATTTT
CASSEIGLNQPQHF
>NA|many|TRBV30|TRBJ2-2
TGTGCCTGGAGTGTCCAGCGGCCCGGGGAGCTGTTTTTT
CAWSVQRPGELFF
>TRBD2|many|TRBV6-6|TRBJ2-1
TGTGCCAGCAGTTACTCGGGACTAGCGGGAGGTGGGAATGAGCAGTTCTTC
CASSYSGLAGGGNEQFF
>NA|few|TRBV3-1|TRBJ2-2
TGTGCCAGCAGCCAGGCTAGTCGGACCGGGGAGCTGTTTTTT
CASSQASRTGELFF
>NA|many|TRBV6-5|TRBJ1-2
TGTGCCAGCAGTTCCAACCTGCGGGGAGCTGGTGGCTACACCTTC
CASSSNLRGAGGYTF
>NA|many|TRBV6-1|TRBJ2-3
TGTGCCACCCTGGGGGGTCCAGATACGCAGTATTTT
CATLGGPDTQYF
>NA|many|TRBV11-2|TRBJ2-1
TGTGCCAGCAGCTTAGCCCAGTTCTCCTACAATGAGCAGTTCTTC
CASSLAQFSYNEQFF
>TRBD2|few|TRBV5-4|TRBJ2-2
TGTGCCAGCAGTTCCTGGACTAGCGGGACGGGAAACGGGGAGCTGTTTTTT
CASSSWTSGTGNGELFF
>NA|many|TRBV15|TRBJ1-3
TGTGCCACCAGCAGAGTACAGTCCCAATCTGGAAACACCATATATTTT
CATSRVQSQSGNTIYF
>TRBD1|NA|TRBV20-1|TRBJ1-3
TGCAGTGCATCGGACAGGGGAGGAGGAAACACCATATATTTT
CSASDRGGGNTIYF
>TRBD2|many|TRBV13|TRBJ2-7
TGTGCCAGCAGTCCGGGACTAGCGGGAGGCCGAGGCTTATGGGAGCAGTACTTC
CASSPGLAGGRGLWEQYF
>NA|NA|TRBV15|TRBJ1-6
TGTGCCACCAGCCTGAGAAGGGAGAATTCACCCCTCCACTTT
CATSLRRENSPLHF
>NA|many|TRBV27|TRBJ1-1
TGTGCCAGCAGTCTTCGTCCCGGGACACCGAACACTGAAGCTTTCTTT
CASSLRPGTPNTEAFF
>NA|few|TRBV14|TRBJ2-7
TGTGCCAGCAGCCTCCACGGGCCAGGGGCCCCCTACGAGCAGTACTTC
CASSLHGPGAPYEQYF
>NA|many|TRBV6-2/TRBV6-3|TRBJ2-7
TGTGCCGCACGGCAGGAAAGCTCCTACGAGCAGTACTTC
CAARQESSYEQYF
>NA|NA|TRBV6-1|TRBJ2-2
TGTGCCAGCACGGGGGTCGGAGGTAACGCCGGGGAGCTGTTTTTT
CASTGVGGNAGELFF
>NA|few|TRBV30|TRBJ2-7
TGTGCCTGGAGTGGGCAGGGGAGCTACGAGCAGTACTTC
CAWSGQGSYEQYF
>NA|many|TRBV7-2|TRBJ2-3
TGTGCCAGCAGCTTAGAGTTTGGCAGGGGCACAGATACGCAGTATTTT
CASSLEFGRGTDTQYF
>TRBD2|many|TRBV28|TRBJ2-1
TGTGCCAGCCGACGGCTTAGGGGACTAGGGGAGCAGTTCTTC
CASRRLRGLGEQFF
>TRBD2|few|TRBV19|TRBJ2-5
TGTGCCAGTACCTCGGGCGGGGGGGGGACCCAGTACTTC
CASTSGGGGTQYF
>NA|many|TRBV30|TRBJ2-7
TGTGCCTGGAATAGGGGACGACACGAGCAGTACTTC
CAWNRGRHEQYF
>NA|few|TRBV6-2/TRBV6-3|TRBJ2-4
TGTGCCAGCAGCTCTACCTGGGGTCACATTCAGTACTTC
CASSSTWGHIQYF
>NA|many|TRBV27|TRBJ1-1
TGTGCCAGCAGTTTAGGGGTGGACACTGAAGCTTTCTTT
CASSLGVDTEAFF
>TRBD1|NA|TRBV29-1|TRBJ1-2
TGCAGCGTTCAGGACAGGGAGGACAACTATGGCTACACCTTC
CSVQDREDNYGYTF
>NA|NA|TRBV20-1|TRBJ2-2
TGCAGTGCTGCCCGACAGGCGCCGAACACCGGGGAGCTGTTTTTT
CSAARQAPNTGELFF
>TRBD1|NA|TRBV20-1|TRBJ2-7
TGCAGTGCTTCCGGGACAGAAGCCTACGAGCAGTACTTC
CSASGTEAYEQYF
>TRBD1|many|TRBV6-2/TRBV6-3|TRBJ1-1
TGTGCCAGCAGACGACAGGGGTTCACTGAAGCTTTCTTT
CASRRQGFTEAFF
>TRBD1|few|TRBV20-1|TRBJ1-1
TGCAGTGCTAGGCCGGGACAGCATAACACTGAAGCTTTCTTT
CSARPGQHNTEAFF
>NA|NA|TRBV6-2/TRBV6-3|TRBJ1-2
TGTGCCAGCAGTTACTCGTATCGCTATGGCTACACCTTC
CASSYSYRYGYTF
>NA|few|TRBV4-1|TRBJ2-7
TGCGCCAGCAGCCAAGTTTCAGCGAGCGAGCAGTACTTC
CASSQVSASEQYF